The source of this TCR beta chain is a study of naive and memory T cell subsets. Germline loops: CDR1 SGHDN, CDR2 FVKESK. V lost 4 bases, J lost 5 bases, and 9 bases stayed unmatched. The CDR3 is 15 amino acids. Both TRBC1 and TRBC2 were covered by a beta constant-region primer of two equimolar oligonucleotides. The ligated cDNA underwent four PCR rounds using SP2 and nested alpha and beta constant-region primers. MiXCR, applied by TCRdb to the UMI-ligation and nested PCR reads, yields one record per CDR3 protein. The repertoire includes 100,000 to 150,000 distinct CDR3 sequences, roughly 36% of them detected once, and approximately 0.9% sits in the top ten.

The TCR originated in a human donor in good health. The chain is built from TRBV14 and TRBJ2-7, with 9 bases identical to TRBD1. The sequenced sample was central memory CD4+ T cells from blood. For the CDR3, the DNA is TGTGCCAGCAGCCGCCCCGGGACAGGGCTGCACGAGCAGTACTTC. This sequence encodes CASSRPGTGLHEQYF.